Below, one T cell receptor (beta chain) is given with its context. The data were obtained in a study of blood T cell repertoires in COVID-19. Across the study: T cells, B-cell-depleted T cells, or PBMCs supplied cDNA or gDNA.

The CDR3 has 14 residues. V lost 6 bases, J lost 1 base, and 5 bases stayed unmatched. CDR1 and CDR2 from the germline V gene are SNHLY and FYNNEI. Under the authors' procedure: Estimation of nucleated cell counts was performed using reference gene primer amplification. Profiling relied on immunoSEQ multiplex PCR, and the TCRdb table lists in-frame clones only, not all of them. V, J and clone size are taken as reported in that table, and D and trimming were inferred from the DNA itself. The profile shows more than 150,000 clones, 80% to 90% of them singletons. Sequencing input: peripheral blood. This chain uses TRBV2 with TRBJ1-1; 7 bases match TRBD1. The sequence was obtained from a man aged 65 to 85 with active or convalescent COVID-19. CDR3: CASRVQGRNTEAFF. The CDR3 DNA reads as TGTGCCAGCAGGGTACAGGGGCGGAACACTGAAGCTTTCTTT.